The 10 T cell receptor beta chains below all came from one sample that was sequenced in a study of T cell changes during pregnancy in multiple sclerosis. Sequenced by immunoSEQ multiplex PCR; TCRdb stores in-frame clones only, minus some. The data hold about 110,000 clones, with about 90% observed a single time. Sequencing was performed on peripheral blood, taken before pregnancy. These receptors originate from a female donor with multiple sclerosis, enrolled in a pregnancy study.

V is TRBV28 and J is TRBJ1-6, with D perhaps matching TRBD1 (6 bases). Germline CDR1 and CDR2: MDHEN and SYDVKM. V was clipped by 5 bases and J by 0 bases, with 14 bases between them. The CDR3 sequence is 17 residues long. The CDR3 is CASSVTGPSSYNSPLHF. DNA of the CDR3: TGTGCCAGCAGTGTCACAGGGCCCAGCTCCTATAATTCACCCCTCCACTTT.

The J gene is TRBJ2-2, the V gene TRBV21-1; the listed D gene, TRBD1, was not tested against the DNA. TRBV21-1 is a known pseudogene. The CDR3 sequence is 19 residues long. The CDR3 DNA reads TGTGCCAGCAGTCGGGCCCCCCAATCAGACAGCCTTAACACCGGGGAGCTGTTTTTT. It is translated as CASSRAPQSDSLNTGELFF.

This sequence joins TRBV18 and TRBJ2-1; D perhaps matches TRBD2 (7 bases). This CDR3 is 14 amino acids long. Trimming left V 2 bases short and J 7 bases short, with 12 bases between. The germline V gene has CDR1 KGHSH and CDR2 LQKENI. CDR3 nucleotide sequence: TGTGCCAGCTCACCAGTGGGGGGGCCAAATGAGCAGTTCTTC. Protein: CASSPVGGPNEQFF.

The chain employs TRBV5-8 and TRBJ1-2; 7 bases match TRBD1. V shed 2 bases, J shed 8 bases, and the junction held 9 bases outside the gene matches. The CDR3 is made up of 14 amino acids. CDR1 is SGHTS, CDR2 YDEGEE, per germline. Written as DNA, the CDR3 is TGTGCCAGCAGCTTAATACAGGGGTCCGGGGGCTACACCTTC. Its translation: CASSLIQGSGGYTF.

This chain connects TRBV4-1 to TRBJ1-2, with unresolved D. CDR1 is MGHRA and CDR2 is YSYEKL in the germline V gene. The CDR3 contains 15 residues. Trimming cost V 0 bases and J 0 bases, with 8 bases left between them. The CDR3 DNA follows: TGCGCCAGCAGCCAAGAGCCCGGGGCTAACTATGGCTACACCTTC. It codes for CASSQEPGANYGYTF.

The chain joins TRBV4-3 to TRBJ2-7; 8 bases line up with TRBD1. The CDR3 contains 16 residues. V was pared by 0 bases and J by 3 bases, with 7 bases of the junction left unmatched. Germline V gives CDR1 LGHNA, CDR2 YSLEER. CDR3 DNA: TGCGCCAGCAGCCAAGAGGCCGGACAGGGAGTCTACGAGCAGTACTTC. This translates into CASSQEAGQGVYEQYF.

CDR3 DNA: TGTGCCAGCAGCACAAGCGGGGGGGCGGGCACTGAAGCTTTCTTT. This codes for CASSTSGGAGTEAFF. The chain has TRBV9 and TRBJ1-1; perhaps TRBD1 as D (6 bases). With 4 bases removed from V and 4 bases from J, the gap between germline ends came to 17 bases. Germline CDR1 and CDR2: SGDLS and YYNGEE. The CDR3 is 15 residues long.

The chain uses TRBV11-2 and TRBJ1-4, with D perhaps matching TRBD1 (5 bases). In germline, CDR1 is SGHAT, CDR2 FQNNGV. Between the trimmed V and J ends, which lost 3 bases and 3 bases, there was a span of 20 bases. The CDR3 is made up of 18 amino acids. CDR3 coding DNA: TGTGCCAGCAGCTTTATGGGGACGGGAGTGTGGCCTAATGAAAAACTGTTTTTT. Protein: CASSFMGTGVWPNEKLFF.

This clone was observed a handful of times. This rearrangement joins TRBV5-4 to TRBJ1-2; D call uncertain. Germline values: CDR1 SGHNT, CDR2 YYREEE (reference sequence). Trimming took 0 bases from V and 4 from J, leaving 7 bases between them. This CDR3 comprises 13 residues. The CDR3 loop reads CASSLAGIYGYTF. The CDR3 DNA follows: TGTGCCAGCAGCTTGGCCGGGATCTATGGCTACACCTTC.

V and J are TRBV13 and TRBJ1-1; D perhaps matches TRBD1 (5 bases). V was trimmed by 4 bases and J by 3 bases, leaving 9 bases between them. The V gene's germline CDR1 is PRHDT and CDR2 FYEKMQ (reference sequence). This CDR3 is 13 amino acids long. The CDR3 DNA reads TGTGCCAGCAGCTCCCTAGGGGACACTGAAGCTTTCTTT. Translating it yields CASSSLGDTEAFF. The variable domain in full, with the rest retrieved from reference TRBV13 and TRBJ1-1, is AAGVIQSPRHLIKEKRETATLKCYPIPRHDTVYWYQQGPGQDPQFLISFYEKMQSDKGSIPDRFSAQQFSDYHSELNMSSLELGDSALYFCASSSLGDTEAFFGQGTRLTVV.